Only a few counts were recorded for the clone carrying this T cell receptor beta chain. Trimming removed 8 bases from V and 8 bases from J; junction bases left unmatched: 9. The CDR3 is 13 residues long. Germline CDR1 reads SNHLY; CDR2 reads FYNNEI. The data belong to a study of T cells in Graves' hyperthyroidism and ophthalmopathy. TCR beta CDR3 region amplification was performed from RNA transcripts. First-round RT-PCR with HTBI primers amplified the TCR CDR3 region. TCRdb itself ran the multiplex PCR reads through MiXCR, one entry per CDR3 protein. The sample records over 250,000 distinct CDR3 sequences, roughly 20% being singletons.

The chain combines TRBV2 with TRBJ1-2, with 9 bases aligning to TRBD1. The TCR was taken from a man younger than 45 with Graves' ophthalmopathy. The specimen sequenced was blood. The CDR3 DNA reads TGTGCCAGCGGTATAGGGGGACAGGGAGGCTACACCTTC. Translated, it gives CASGIGGQGGYTF.